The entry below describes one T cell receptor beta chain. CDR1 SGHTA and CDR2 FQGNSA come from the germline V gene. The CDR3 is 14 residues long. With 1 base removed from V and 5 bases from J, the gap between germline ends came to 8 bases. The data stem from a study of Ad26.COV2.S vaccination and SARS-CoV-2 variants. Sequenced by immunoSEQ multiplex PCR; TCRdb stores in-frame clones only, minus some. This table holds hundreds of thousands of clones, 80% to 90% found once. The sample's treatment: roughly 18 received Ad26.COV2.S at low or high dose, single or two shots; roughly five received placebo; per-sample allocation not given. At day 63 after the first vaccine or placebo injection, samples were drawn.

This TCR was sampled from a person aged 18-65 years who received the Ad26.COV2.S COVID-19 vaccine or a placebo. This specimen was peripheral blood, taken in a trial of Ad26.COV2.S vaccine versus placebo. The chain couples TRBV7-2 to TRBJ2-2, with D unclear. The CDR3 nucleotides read TGTGCCAGCAGCTTAGGGAGACAAACCGGGGAGCTGTTTTTT. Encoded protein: CASSLGRQTGELFF. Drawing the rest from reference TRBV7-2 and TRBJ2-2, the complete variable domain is GAGVSQSPSNKVTEKGKDVELRCDPISGHTALYWYRQSLGQGLEFLIYFQGNSAPDKSGLPSDRFSAERTGGSVSTLTIQRTQQEDSAVYLCASSLGRQTGELFFGEGSRLTVL.